The T cell receptor (beta chain) described here comes from a study of blood T cell repertoires in COVID-19. Study in general: From T cells, B-cell-depleted T cells, or PBMCs came the material, which was cDNA or gDNA.

The CDR3 is 11 amino acids. Germline V gene data show CDR1 as MNHNY and CDR2 as SVGAGI (reference sequence). The J segment lost 10 bases and the V segment lost 9 bases, leaving 8 bases of the junction unmatched. The repertoire was sequenced with immunoSEQ multiplex PCR; TCRdb's copy has only in-frame clones and lacks some. The sample gives 65,000 to 70,000 clones, roughly 87% of which show up once; around 20% is in the top ten. This rearrangement joins TRBV6-6 to TRBJ1-2; 7 bases line up with TRBD1. This TCR came from an elderly woman with acute or convalescent COVID-19. The source material was peripheral blood. The CDR3 region has the DNA TGTGCCAGTGCAAGACAGGGCATCTACACCTTC. Residues: CASARQGIYTF.